Listed below are T cell receptor beta chains from one sample, sequenced in a study of blood T cell repertoires in COVID-19. The protocol was immunoSEQ multiplex PCR, while the TCRdb copy is restricted to in-frame clones and leaves out a portion. The sample has about 240,000 clones, 83% seen once; the top ten hold about 3.9%. The sample consisted of PBMCs or T cells enriched from blood (not recorded which). Every receptor here comes from a middle-aged woman who had been exposed to COVID-19. Both conserved end residues are part of each CDR3. A D gene is named only where the DNA matches it firmly. The size entry is marked missing in some rows and otherwise reads once, few, many or a size class.

TRBV19	.	TRBJ2-5	TRBD1	TGTGCCAGTAGTATGGGACAGGGGAGTTTAGAAGAGACCCAGTACTTC	CASSMGQGSLEETQYF
TRBV7-4	.	TRBJ1-4	.	TGTGCCAGCAGCTCCCTCCGGTGTGAACATAAAGAGGCAGCTAATGAAAAACTGTTTTTT	CASSSLRCEHKEAANEKLFF
TRBV9	.	TRBJ2-7	.	TGTGCCAGCAGCGTAGGCCCCAGAATCTACGAGCAGTACTTC	CASSVGPRIYEQYF
TRBV30	.	TRBJ2-3	.	TGTGCCTGGACCGGACTATCTCGGGTTCCAGATACGCAGTATTTT	CAWTGLSRVPDTQYF
TRBV7-2	.	TRBJ1-6	.	TGTGCCAGCAGCTTAGTCTCAGGGCCCCCAAATTCACCCCTCCACTTT	CASSLVSGPPNSPLHF
TRBV6-5	.	TRBJ2-7	.	TGTGCCAGCAGTTACTTGAACAGGCCCTACGAGCAGTACTTC	CASSYLNRPYEQYF
TRBV7-2	.	TRBJ2-7	TRBD1	TGTGCCAGCAGCCTGAACAGGGGGATTGTAACCTACGAGCAGTACTTC	CASSLNRGIVTYEQYF
TRBV7-5	.	TRBJ1-1	.	TGTGCCAGAAGCTTAGCGGAGGTCACTGAAGCTTTCTTT	CARSLAEVTEAFF
TRBV7-4	few	TRBJ1-6	.	TGTGCCAGCAGCTTCAAACAGGGAACGAATTCACCCCTCCACTTT	CASSFKQGTNSPLHF
TRBV28	.	TRBJ1-1	TRBD1	TGTGCCAGCATAAGTCAGGGGGGCACTGAAGCTTTCTTT	CASISQGGTEAFF